Presented here are 20 T cell receptor beta chains from one specimen sequenced in a study of monozygotic twins with inflammatory bowel disease. TCRdb re-called the 5' RACE reads and gives one entry per CDR3 protein, without DNA. The sample has some 450,000 distinct CDR3 sequences. Input material: blood. The receptors were sampled from a human donor with ulcerative colitis or Crohn's disease, or a healthy co-twin of an affected twin (not recorded which).

The CDR3 reads CASSRGGGGNTQYF. The chain carries TRBV7-2 and TRBJ2-3; TCRdb indicates TRBD1, and absent DNA this call remains unverified. The CDR3 is made up of 14 amino acids. Germline V gene lookup returns CDR1 SGHTA and CDR2 FQGNSA.

V is TRBV18 and J is TRBJ1-6; with no DNA, the TCRdb D assignment of TRBD1 cannot be verified. The CDR3 covers 15 residues. Germline lookup yields CDR1 KGHSH and CDR2 LQKENI. The CDR3 sequence: CASSLGGSTSSPLHF.

The chain recombines TRBV18 with TRBJ2-1. Germline V gene lookup returns CDR1 KGHSH and CDR2 LQKENI. The CDR3 is 12 amino acids. The CDR3 loop is CASSPVWDEQFF.

The V call is TRBV20-1, the J call TRBJ2-3; TCRdb lists TRBD1, though no DNA is available to test this call. Germline V CDR1 and CDR2: DFQATT, SNEGSKA (reference sequence). The CDR3 has 14 residues. This chain's CDR3 is CSARQGRGTDTQYF.

The chain's CDR3 is CASSLPTGIYGYTF. This chain links TRBV7-9 with TRBJ1-2; TCRdb's assignment of TRBD1 cannot be checked, as there is no DNA. CDR3 size: 14 residues. Germline CDR1 reads SEHNR; CDR2 reads FQNEAQ (reference sequence).

The J gene is TRBJ2-5, the V gene TRBV11-2; the D call from TCRdb, TRBD1, cannot be confirmed without DNA. The CDR3 is 14 residues long. The germline CDR1 and CDR2 sequences are SGHAT and FQNNGV. The chain's CDR3 is CASSPGTYQETQYF.

This rearrangement joins TRBV7-2 to TRBJ2-7; TCRdb designates TRBD1, a call that cannot be tested without DNA. CDR1 is SGHTA, CDR2 FQGNSA, per germline. The CDR3 consists of 16 residues. CDR3 sequence: CASSLAGGALSYEQYF.

The CDR3 protein is CASSPAGTLSSYEQYF. V gene TRBV7-6 combines with J gene TRBJ2-7; lacking DNA, the TRBD2 call made by TCRdb goes unchecked. The V gene's germline CDR1 is SGHVS and CDR2 FNYEAQ. The CDR3 sequence is 16 residues long.

Here the CDR3 reads CASSPHGQGRYETQYF. V is TRBV11-2 and J is TRBJ2-5; TCRdb's D gene call, TRBD1, goes unchecked for lack of DNA. This CDR3 has 16 residues. The V gene's germline CDR1 is SGHAT and CDR2 FQNNGV.

V is TRBV20-1 and J is TRBJ2-3; the TCRdb D gene call, TRBD2, has no DNA to confirm it. The CDR3 is 15 residues long. Germline V gene data show CDR1 as DFQATT and CDR2 as SNEGSKA (reference sequence). The CDR3 region is CSAPGLAGRTDTQYF.

This CDR3 is CSAYSGSEREQFF. The chain combines TRBV20-1 with TRBJ2-1; absent DNA, TCRdb's TRBD2 call cannot be checked. Germline CDR1 is DFQATT and CDR2 is SNEGSKA (reference sequence). This CDR3 contains 13 residues.

The V and J genes are TRBV4-1 and TRBJ1-1; TCRdb gives TRBD1 as the D gene, but with no DNA this cannot be confirmed. The CDR3 runs 15 residues. The germline V gene has CDR1 MGHRA and CDR2 YSYEKL. The CDR3 sequence is CASSQEGVANTEAFF.

This sequence joins TRBV7-3 and TRBJ1-1; TCRdb's D call, TRBD1, is unchecked because there is no DNA. The CDR3 runs 19 residues. CDR1 is SGHTA, CDR2 FQGTGA, per germline. The CDR3 spells CASSSLPGGQGSYRTEAFF.

The chain combines TRBV2 with TRBJ2-7; TCRdb gives TRBD1 as the D gene, but with no DNA this cannot be confirmed. CDR1 SNHLY and CDR2 FYNNEI come from the germline V gene. The CDR3 has 15 amino acids. The CDR3: CASSEAIPPSYEQYF.

This chain links TRBV12-3 or TRBV12-4 with TRBJ1-5; no DNA is available, so the TRBD1 call from TCRdb remains unchecked. The CDR3 consists of 13 residues. The CDR3 region is CASAGSSNQPQHF.

The genes are TRBV6-1 and TRBJ1-2; without DNA, the TCRdb call of TRBD1 cannot be checked. CDR3 size: 14 residues. Germline V CDR1 and CDR2: MNHNS, SASEGT. This CDR3 reads CASSGTVANYGYTF.

The J gene is TRBJ2-2, the V gene TRBV4-3. CDR1 is LGHNA, CDR2 YSLEER, per germline. The CDR3 sequence is 14 residues long. The chain's CDR3 is CAIGHFSKTGELFF.

The rearrangement joins TRBV9 to TRBJ2-7; the D call from TCRdb, TRBD2, cannot be confirmed without DNA. The CDR3 length is 14 residues. The germline CDR1 and CDR2 sequences are SGDLS and YYNGEE. The CDR3 loop reads CASSPGLVYYEQYF. The complete variable domain, with remaining parts taken from reference TRBV9 and TRBJ2-7, reads DSGVTQTPKHLITATGQRVTLRCSPRSGDLSVYWYQQSLDQGLQFLIQYYNGEERAKGNILERFSAQQFPDLHSELNLSSLELGDSALYFCASSPGLVYYEQYFGPGTRLTVT.

The chain couples TRBV20-1 to TRBJ1-5; as DNA is missing, the TRBD1 call by TCRdb cannot be tested. CDR3 length: 17 amino acids. Germline CDR1 reads DFQATT; CDR2 reads SNEGSKA (reference sequence). The CDR3 sequence: CSASPITRQGSNQPQHF.

The chain couples TRBV20-1 to TRBJ2-7; TCRdb selects TRBD1, and the lack of DNA leaves this call unchecked. The CDR3 has 12 residues. CDR1 DFQATT and CDR2 SNEGSKA come from the germline V gene (reference sequence). The CDR3 sequence: CSADDRSYEQYF.